These T cell receptor beta chains were read from a single sample in a study of T cell responses to AZD1222 COVID-19 vaccine. Generated by immunoSEQ multiplex PCR, the TCRdb table keeps only in-frame clones and is missing some. The sample shows about 110,000 clones, approximately 89% of them seen only once. The sample here was peripheral blood, taken on day 0 of MenACWY control vaccination. Receptors were obtained from an adult in good health. The CDR3 runs from the conserved cysteine through the conserved F or W. Fields, in order: clone size, D gene, J gene, V gene, CDR3 length, CDR3 DNA, CDR3 protein. A D gene is named only where the DNA matches it firmly. Clone size is given for some rows only: seen once, a few or many times, or a class if the clone is expanded.

- TRBD1 TRBJ2-1 TRBV5-1 16 TGCGCCAGCAAAGTAAACGGTGGACAGGGGGCCGATGAGCAGTTCTTC CASKVNGGQGADEQFF
- TRBD2 TRBJ2-5 TRBV2 13 TGTGCCAGCGGGAGCGGGGGGGCTGAGACCCAGTACTTC CASGSGGAETQYF
- - TRBJ2-3 TRBV3-1/TRBV3-2 15 TGTGCCAGCAGCCAAGACCAGGTCTTGAAACTGGCGCAGTATTTT CASSQDQVLKLAQYF
- TRBD2 TRBJ2-1 TRBV3-1/TRBV3-2 18 TGTGCCAGCAGCCCGAAACCCATACTAGCGGGGGGGAGGAATGAGCAGTTCTTC CASSPKPILAGGRNEQFF
- - TRBJ1-2 TRBV27 13 TGTGCCAGCAGTCCTGGGCGTCTCTATGGCTACACCTTC CASSPGRLYGYTF
- - TRBJ1-5 TRBV15 15 TGTGCCACCAGCAGAGATGGTACAGGCCATCAGCCCCAGCATTTT CATSRDGTGHQPQHF
- TRBD1 TRBJ1-2 TRBV25-1 16 TGTGCCAGCAGCGCTAGCGGGACAGGGGGTCCCTATGGCTACACCTTC CASSASGTGGPYGYTF
- - TRBJ1-6 TRBV11-1 15 TGTGCCAGCAGCTTACGAGGGGCGCGGAATTCACCCCTCCACTTT CASSLRGARNSPLHF
- - TRBJ2-2 TRBV7-3 14 TGTGCCAGCAGCTTACAGGGTACCACCGGGGAGCTGTTTTTT CASSLQGTTGELFF
- - TRBJ1-1 TRBV25-1 17 TGTGCCAGCAGTGAACCCAGCCGGGGGGCGCTGGGTACTGAAGCTTTCTTT CASSEPSRGALGTEAFF
- - TRBJ1-5 TRBV28 17 TGTGCCAGCAGTGTTTTTCGTCAGAAGACTAGCAATCAGCCCCAGCATTTT CASSVFRQKTSNQPQHF
once - TRBJ1-6 TRBV10-3 13 TGTGCCATCAGAGGCAGGGCGGATTCACCCCTCCACTTT CAIRGRADSPLHF
- - TRBJ2-1 TRBV19 14 TGTGCCAGTAAGGACAGAAGCTCCTACAATGAGCAGTTCTTC CASKDRSSYNEQFF
- - TRBJ1-3 TRBV9 16 TGTGCCAGCAGCGTAGGACAGTTTGGGGATGGAAACACCATATATTTT CASSVGQFGDGNTIYF
- - TRBJ1-6 TRBV6-5 12 TGTGCCAGCAGTGACTCTATATCACCCCTCCACTTT CASSDSISPLHF
- TRBD1 TRBJ2-2 TRBV18 16 TGTGCCAGCTCACCCCGCGACGGGACAGACACCGGGGAGCTGTTTTTT CASSPRDGTDTGELFF
- - TRBJ2-7 TRBV2 15 TGTGCCAGCAGTGGGCTAGCTGGTCAATTCTACGAGCAGTACTTC CASSGLAGQFYEQYF
- - TRBJ2-3 TRBV4-3 15 TGCGCCAGCAGCCAAGATCGAGGGGCGCGTAATACGCAGTATTTT CASSQDRGARNTQYF
few TRBD1 TRBJ1-2 TRBV27 17 TGTGCCAGCAGTTTAAACCGCAAAGGGACAGGGGAAGTCGGCTACACCTTC CASSLNRKGTGEVGYTF
few - TRBJ2-2 TRBV7-2 13 TGTGCCAGCAGCGCACAGGTGACCGGGGAGCTGTTTTTT CASSAQVTGELFF
once - TRBJ1-1 TRBV4-2 14 TGTGCCAGCAACATAGGGGGGCATGACACTGAAGCTTTCTTT CASNIGGHDTEAFF
- - TRBJ1-5 TRBV3-1/TRBV3-2 13 TGTGCCGCGGGGGGGCATGGCAATCAGCCCCAGCATTTT CAAGGHGNQPQHF
- - TRBJ1-2 TRBV4-1 15 TGCGCCAGCAGCCCCAGCCCGACGGAGAACTATGGCTACACCTTC CASSPSPTENYGYTF
- TRBD1 TRBJ2-2 TRBV29-1 13 TGCAGCGTTTCGGGACAGGGGACCGGGGAGCTGTTTTTT CSVSGQGTGELFF
- - TRBJ1-6 TRBV25-1 14 TGTGCCAGCAGTCCGCATGGCCCTAATTCACCCCTCCACTTT CASSPHGPNSPLHF
- - TRBJ2-7 TRBV4-3 14 TGCGCCAGCAGCACACAACAGGGCTCCTACGAGCAGTACTTC CASSTQQGSYEQYF
- - TRBJ2-5 TRBV11-3 15 TGTGCCAGCAGCTTAAACCCAGGGAGTGGAGAGACCCAGTACTTC CASSLNPGSGETQYF
- - TRBJ1-1 TRBV30 13 TGTGCCTGGAGTGGCCTTCCCGGCACTGAAGCTTTCTTT CAWSGLPGTEAFF
- TRBD1 TRBJ1-2 TRBV5-4 14 TGTGCCAGCAGCTTCGGACAGGGAAACTATGGCTACACCTTC CASSFGQGNYGYTF
once - TRBJ2-5 TRBV30 14 TGTGCCTGGAGTGTACGGGTAGCTGTGGGGACCCAGTACTTC CAWSVRVAVGTQYF
- - TRBJ1-2 TRBV6-5 16 TGTGCCAGCAGTTACTCAAACCTTCGAGCTAACTATGGCTACACCTTC CASSYSNLRANYGYTF
- - TRBJ1-3 TRBV11-2 15 TGTGCCAGCAGCCCGAGGGTGGGCTCTGGAAACACCATATATTTT CASSPRVGSGNTIYF
- - TRBJ2-1 TRBV6-5 10 TGTGCCAGCAGTTATTATGAGCAGTTCTTC CASSYYEQFF
- - TRBJ1-1 TRBV4-1 14 TGCGCCAGCAGCCAACTAACCATGAACACTGAAGCTTTCTTT CASSQLTMNTEAFF
- TRBD2 TRBJ2-5 TRBV9 16 TGTGCCAGCAGCGAATACCGGCTAGCGGGCCAAGAGACCCAGTACTTC CASSEYRLAGQETQYF
- - TRBJ1-1 TRBV28 14 TGTGCCAGCAGTTTACAGGGAATGAACACTGAAGCTTTCTTT CASSLQGMNTEAFF
- - TRBJ1-5 TRBV30 14 TGTGCCTGGAGTGCCGGCTATGGGAATCAGCCCCAGCATTTT CAWSAGYGNQPQHF
- - TRBJ1-5 TRBV3-1/TRBV3-2 19 TGTGCCAGCAGCCAACCTGGCCTTGGGACTGTCTATAGCAATCAGCCCCAGCATTTT CASSQPGLGTVYSNQPQHF
- TRBD1 TRBJ1-1 TRBV9 16 TGTGCCAGCAGCGGGGGAGGGACAGTCCGAAACACTGAAGCTTTCTTT CASSGGGTVRNTEAFF
- TRBD1 TRBJ1-4 TRBV4-1 15 TGCGCCAGCAGCCAAGATGGAACAGGGGGGGAAAAACTGTTTTTT CASSQDGTGGEKLFF
- TRBD1 TRBJ2-2 TRBV5-4 15 TGTGCCAGCAGCCGGACAGGGGGGTTCACCGGGGAGCTGTTTTTT CASSRTGGFTGELFF
- - TRBJ1-4 TRBV9 15 TGTGCCAGCAGCGTGGTCCGGCGATCTAATGAAAAACTGTTTTTT CASSVVRRSNEKLFF
- - TRBJ2-7 TRBV18 15 TGTGCCAGCTCTCCGGCCGGGGGTTACTCCTACGAGCAGTACTTC CASSPAGGYSYEQYF
- TRBD1 TRBJ2-7 TRBV5-6 16 TGTGCCAGCAGCCCCCCACCGGGACAGGGGGCCTACGAGCAGTACTTC CASSPPPGQGAYEQYF
- TRBD1 TRBJ1-2 TRBV6-5 16 TGTGCCAGCAGTTTCCATCCCCCCGGGACAGGGGAAGGCTACACCTTC CASSFHPPGTGEGYTF
- - TRBJ2-7 TRBV5-1 14 TGCGCCAGCAGCTTGGCCACCGATACCTACGAGCAGTACTTC CASSLATDTYEQYF
- - TRBJ1-1 TRBV2 13 TGTGCCAGCAGAGCCGGACAGAACACTGAAGCTTTCTTT CASRAGQNTEAFF
- - TRBJ1-5 TRBV24-1 14 TGTGCCACCAGTGATTCTACTACTCTGGGGGCCCAGCATTTT CATSDSTTLGAQHF
- - TRBJ1-1 TRBV18 15 TGTGCCAGCTCACCAGGTAGGGGGGCAGGCAACGAAGCTTTCTTT CASSPGRGAGNEAFF
- TRBD1 TRBJ2-7 TRBV24-1 14 TGTGCCACCAGTGACACCGGGACAGGGGGAGAGCAGTACTTC CATSDTGTGGEQYF
- - TRBJ1-1 TRBV2 14 TGTGCCAGCAAAGAAGGGCTACTCCACACTGAAGCTTTCTTT CASKEGLLHTEAFF
once - TRBJ2-2 TRBV19 14 TGTGCCAGCCGGGGGACGGCGAACACCGGGGAGCTGTTTTTT CASRGTANTGELFF